This T cell receptor beta chain derives from a study of blood T cell repertoires in COVID-19. Whole-study context: Sites across the United States, Italy and Spain contributed samples from acute and convalescent COVID-19. T cells, B-cell-depleted T cells, or PBMCs provided the cDNA or gDNA that served as material.

This CDR3 spans 17 amino acids. V was pared by 4 bases and J by 7 bases, with 14 bases of the junction left unmatched. CDR1 and CDR2 (germline): ENHRY, SYGVKD. One Seattle source followed patients from active infection through their disease course. As processed by the authors: Estimation of nucleated cell counts relied on the amplification of reference gene primers. The assay was immunoSEQ multiplex PCR, and TCRdb's table has in-frame clones only and misses some. The V and J calls and clone size come from that table; D and trimming were worked out from the DNA. Of approximately 210,000 clones in the sample, about four fifths were seen once.

Sequencing used peripheral blood. This clonotype was sampled from a woman of 80 years or more with COVID-19, enrolled during active disease. The rearrangement uses TRBV10-3 and TRBJ2-1; 9 nucleotides match TRBD2. DNA for the CDR3: TGTGCCATCAGTGGTCGAGGGGGGGTAGCGGGAGAAAATGAGCAGTTCTTC. This translates into CAISGRGGVAGENEQFF.